This T cell receptor beta chain was captured by sequencing in a study of T cell repertoires in cytomegalovirus infection. On this clonotype: The antigen remains unidentified.

Each CDR3 protein gets one entry after TCRdb re-called the reads with MiXCR. This table holds about 900,000 distinct CDR3 sequences, roughly 31% found once. CDR1 and CDR2 from the germline V gene are KGHSY and FQNENV. The CDR3 loop spans 15 amino acids. The V gene lost 3 bases and the J gene lost 1 base, with 9 bases spanning the gap. Source: cultured CD8+ T cells from PBMCs, taken from culture after CMV antigen stimulation. The chain links TRBV16 to TRBJ2-2; D is undetermined. This sequence was found in a human donor in good health (CMV status not recorded). Some clones in this sample may be carry-over from other donors' samples. The CDR3 DNA reads as TGTGCCAGCAGCCATTATGCGTTGAACACCGGGGAGCTGTTTTTT. Translation gives CASSHYALNTGELFF. Together with reference TRBV16 and TRBJ2-2, the CDR3 gives the full variable domain: GEEVAQTPKHLVRGEGQKAKLYCAPIKGHSYVFWYQQVLKNEFKFLISFQNENVFDETGMPKERFSAKCLPNSPCSLEIQATKLEDSAVYFCASSHYALNTGELFFGEGSRLTVL.